This entry is about one TCR beta chain. This entry is derived from a study of T-cell reconstitution after alpha-beta-depleted transplantation in children. V lost 4 bases, J lost 3 bases, and 8 bases stayed unmatched. Germline V gives CDR1 SGHTA, CDR2 FQGNSA. The CDR3 contains 16 residues. Unique molecular identifiers were used in preparing the TCRbeta library. A single record per CDR3 protein comes from TCRdb applying MiXCR to the PCR reads. The table has around 400,000 distinct CDR3 sequences, roughly 21% seen once. V is TRBV7-2 and J is TRBJ2-1; TRBD2 agrees at 8 bases. The sequenced sample was PBMCs from the stem cell graft donor, obtained from the stem cell graft. This TCR was recovered from a human donor who donated a stem cell graft to a child with acute myeloid leukemia. In DNA, the CDR3 is TGTGCCAGCAGCTCACCCAGCGGGGGCCACTACAATGAGCAGTTCTTC. It codes for CASSSPSGGHYNEQFF.